A selection of T cell receptor beta chains follows, all from one sample in a study of cytomegalovirus exposure and HLA in healthy donors. Some clones are missing from TCRdb's copy, which holds only in-frame ones; the method was immunoSEQ multiplex PCR. The sample has roughly 190,000 clones, around 77% seen once. Specimen: PBMCs. All receptors derive from a female donor in good health and CMV-seronegative. Each CDR3 is given with its conserved first and last residue. The order of the fields is J gene, D gene, V gene, CDR3 length, clone size, CDR3 protein, CDR3 DNA. A D gene is named only where the DNA matches it firmly. Clone size is stated in some rows and not others, as once, few, many or a class when expanded.

J gene: TRBJ1-4; D gene: NA; V gene: TRBV19; CDR3 length: 14; clone size: NA; CDR3 protein: CASSIGGDNEKLFF; CDR3 DNA: TGTGCCAGTAGTATCGGGGGGGACAATGAAAAACTGTTTTTT
J gene: TRBJ1-2; D gene: NA; V gene: TRBV5-1; CDR3 length: 13; clone size: NA; CDR3 protein: CASSLGQSKRYTF; CDR3 DNA: TGCGCCAGCAGCTTGGGACAGAGTAAACGCTACACCTTC
J gene: TRBJ1-5; D gene: TRBD1; V gene: TRBV19; CDR3 length: 16; clone size: NA; CDR3 protein: CASRNRGSQSNQPQHF; CDR3 DNA: TGTGCCAGCAGAAACAGGGGTTCTCAGAGCAATCAGCCCCAGCATTTT
J gene: TRBJ1-2; D gene: NA; V gene: TRBV28; CDR3 length: 15; clone size: NA; CDR3 protein: CASSPGQNDPYGYTF; CDR3 DNA: TGTGCCAGCAGTCCCGGACAGAACGATCCCTATGGCTACACCTTC
J gene: TRBJ2-7; D gene: TRBD2; V gene: TRBV4-1; CDR3 length: 15; clone size: NA; CDR3 protein: CASSQVAGGSYEQYF; CDR3 DNA: TGCGCCAGCAGCCAAGTAGCGGGAGGGTCCTACGAGCAGTACTTC
J gene: TRBJ2-3; D gene: TRBD2; V gene: TRBV5-1; CDR3 length: 15; clone size: NA; CDR3 protein: CASSLGASGTYTQYF; CDR3 DNA: TGCGCCAGCAGCTTGGGGGCTAGCGGAACATATACGCAGTATTTT
J gene: TRBJ2-5; D gene: TRBD2; V gene: TRBV30; CDR3 length: 14; clone size: NA; CDR3 protein: CAWRTVTSGETQYF; CDR3 DNA: TGTGCCTGGAGGACCGTGACTAGCGGAGAGACCCAGTACTTC
J gene: TRBJ2-2; D gene: NA; V gene: TRBV11-3; CDR3 length: 14; clone size: NA; CDR3 protein: CASRLRSKTGELFF; CDR3 DNA: TGTGCCAGCAGGCTTAGATCCAAGACCGGGGAGCTGTTTTTT
J gene: TRBJ1-2; D gene: NA; V gene: TRBV7-2; CDR3 length: 13; clone size: once; CDR3 protein: CASTTDRNYGYTF; CDR3 DNA: TGTGCCAGCACCACGGACAGAAACTATGGCTACACCTTC
J gene: TRBJ2-7; D gene: TRBD2; V gene: TRBV19; CDR3 length: 15; clone size: NA; CDR3 protein: CASSPQASGSYEQYF; CDR3 DNA: TGTGCCAGTAGCCCCCAGGCTAGCGGGAGTTACGAGCAGTACTTC
J gene: TRBJ2-7; D gene: NA; V gene: TRBV27; CDR3 length: 15; clone size: NA; CDR3 protein: CASSRWSGGSYEQYF; CDR3 DNA: TGTGCCAGCAGTCGTTGGAGCGGCGGCTCCTACGAGCAGTACTTC
J gene: TRBJ1-6; D gene: NA; V gene: TRBV27; CDR3 length: 13; clone size: NA; CDR3 protein: CASSLGHNSPLHF; CDR3 DNA: TGTGCCAGCAGTTTAGGGCATAATTCACCCCTCCACTTT
J gene: TRBJ2-3; D gene: TRBD2; V gene: TRBV5-1; CDR3 length: 17; clone size: few; CDR3 protein: CASSLGGGAPSTDTQYF; CDR3 DNA: TGCGCCAGCAGCTTGGGCGGGGGAGCACCTAGCACAGATACGCAGTATTTT
J gene: TRBJ1-5; D gene: NA; V gene: TRBV7-2; CDR3 length: 13; clone size: NA; CDR3 protein: CASSLRGNQPQHF; CDR3 DNA: TGTGCCAGCAGCTTAAGGGGAAATCAGCCCCAGCATTTT
J gene: TRBJ2-2; D gene: NA; V gene: TRBV5-1; CDR3 length: 16; clone size: NA; CDR3 protein: CASSLGLVLNTGELFF; CDR3 DNA: TGCGCCAGCAGCTTGGGACTAGTGTTGAACACCGGGGAGCTGTTTTTT
J gene: TRBJ1-2; D gene: TRBD1; V gene: TRBV9; CDR3 length: 15; clone size: NA; CDR3 protein: CASSERDSVLYGYTF; CDR3 DNA: TGTGCCAGCAGCGAAAGGGACAGTGTTCTTTATGGCTACACCTTC
J gene: TRBJ2-3; D gene: TRBD2; V gene: TRBV5-3; CDR3 length: 19; clone size: once; CDR3 protein: CARSPGLAGRVFGTDTQYF; CDR3 DNA: TGTGCCAGAAGCCCGGGACTAGCGGGGCGTGTGTTTGGCACAGATACGCAGTATTTT
J gene: TRBJ1-5; D gene: TRBD1; V gene: TRBV29-1; CDR3 length: 13; clone size: once; CDR3 protein: CSVSPGQDQPQHF; CDR3 DNA: TGCAGCGTTTCCCCGGGACAGGATCAGCCCCAGCATTTT
J gene: TRBJ2-1; D gene: TRBD2; V gene: TRBV9; CDR3 length: 16; clone size: NA; CDR3 protein: CASSVASGSGQSEQFF; CDR3 DNA: TGTGCCAGCAGCGTAGCGTCGGGTAGCGGGCAATCCGAGCAGTTCTTC
J gene: TRBJ1-6; D gene: TRBD1; V gene: TRBV7-8; CDR3 length: 15; clone size: few; CDR3 protein: CASSFQGQGNSPLHF; CDR3 DNA: TGTGCCAGCAGCTTCCAGGGACAGGGAAACTCACCCCTCCACTTT
J gene: TRBJ1-3; D gene: NA; V gene: TRBV28; CDR3 length: 15; clone size: NA; CDR3 protein: CASSNNDYSGNTIYF; CDR3 DNA: TGTGCCAGCAGTAACAACGACTACTCTGGAAACACCATATATTTT
J gene: TRBJ1-1; D gene: NA; V gene: TRBV29-1; CDR3 length: 10; clone size: few; CDR3 protein: CSVNTGEAFF; CDR3 DNA: TGCAGCGTCAACACGGGGGAAGCTTTCTTT
J gene: TRBJ1-6; D gene: NA; V gene: TRBV5-1; CDR3 length: 17; clone size: few; CDR3 protein: CASSFTPASSYNSPLHF; CDR3 DNA: TGCGCCAGCAGCTTTACTCCCGCAAGCTCCTATAATTCACCCCTCCACTTT
J gene: TRBJ2-1; D gene: TRBD2; V gene: TRBV28; CDR3 length: 14; clone size: NA; CDR3 protein: CAGNSGLSYNEQFF; CDR3 DNA: TGTGCCGGCAATAGCGGGCTTTCCTACAATGAGCAGTTCTTC
J gene: TRBJ1-1; D gene: NA; V gene: TRBV28; CDR3 length: 15; clone size: NA; CDR3 protein: CASSLGGAGNTEAFF; CDR3 DNA: TGTGCCAGCAGTTTAGGGGGCGCGGGGAACACTGAAGCTTTCTTT
J gene: TRBJ2-5; D gene: TRBD2; V gene: TRBV7-3; CDR3 length: 15; clone size: NA; CDR3 protein: CASSLNGGVQETQYF; CDR3 DNA: TGTGCCAGCAGCTTAAACGGGGGGGTTCAAGAGACCCAGTACTTC
J gene: TRBJ2-3; D gene: NA; V gene: TRBV7-2; CDR3 length: 14; clone size: NA; CDR3 protein: CASSFFTSTDTQYF; CDR3 DNA: TGTGCCAGCAGCTTTTTTACTAGCACAGATACGCAGTATTTT
J gene: TRBJ1-1; D gene: TRBD1; V gene: TRBV19; CDR3 length: 15; clone size: NA; CDR3 protein: CASSIGDRGRTEAFF; CDR3 DNA: TGTGCCAGTAGTATAGGGGACAGGGGGCGAACTGAAGCTTTCTTT
J gene: TRBJ1-4; D gene: TRBD1; V gene: TRBV30; CDR3 length: 12; clone size: NA; CDR3 protein: CAWTDRDEKLFF; CDR3 DNA: TGTGCCTGGACCGACAGGGATGAAAAACTGTTTTTT
J gene: TRBJ1-2; D gene: NA; V gene: TRBV5-1; CDR3 length: 15; clone size: NA; CDR3 protein: CASSPGQTYSYGYTF; CDR3 DNA: TGCGCCAGCAGCCCCGGACAGACTTACTCCTATGGCTACACCTTC
J gene: TRBJ1-4; D gene: NA; V gene: TRBV7-9; CDR3 length: 16; clone size: NA; CDR3 protein: CASSAKRGYSDEKLFF; CDR3 DNA: TGTGCCAGCAGCGCCAAGAGGGGGTATAGCGATGAAAAACTGTTTTTT
J gene: TRBJ2-5; D gene: TRBD2; V gene: TRBV10-3; CDR3 length: 15; clone size: NA; CDR3 protein: CAIGGPSGNQETQYF; CDR3 DNA: TGTGCCATCGGGGGGCCTAGCGGGAACCAAGAGACCCAGTACTTC
J gene: TRBJ1-5; D gene: TRBD1; V gene: TRBV2; CDR3 length: 16; clone size: NA; CDR3 protein: CASRDDRGVGNQPQHF; CDR3 DNA: TGTGCCAGCAGGGACGACAGGGGCGTAGGCAATCAGCCCCAGCATTTT
J gene: TRBJ2-3; D gene: TRBD2; V gene: TRBV9; CDR3 length: 16; clone size: NA; CDR3 protein: CASSYRTSGTTDTQYF; CDR3 DNA: TGTGCCAGCAGCTATAGGACTAGCGGGACCACAGATACGCAGTATTTT
J gene: TRBJ2-2; D gene: NA; V gene: TRBV6-4; CDR3 length: 15; clone size: NA; CDR3 protein: CASSQERGLTGELFF; CDR3 DNA: TGTGCCAGCAGCCAGGAGAGGGGACTCACCGGGGAGCTGTTTTTT
J gene: TRBJ2-1; D gene: NA; V gene: TRBV2; CDR3 length: 14; clone size: NA; CDR3 protein: CASSTRGSYNEQFF; CDR3 DNA: TGTGCCAGCAGTACCCGGGGTTCGTACAATGAGCAGTTCTTC
J gene: TRBJ2-7; D gene: NA; V gene: TRBV7-9; CDR3 length: 15; clone size: NA; CDR3 protein: CASSKWEGGYYEQYF; CDR3 DNA: TGTGCCAGCAGCAAGTGGGAGGGGGGGTACTACGAGCAGTACTTC
J gene: TRBJ1-4; D gene: TRBD1; V gene: TRBV7-9; CDR3 length: 11; clone size: NA; CDR3 protein: CASSQGRDSDF; CDR3 DNA: TGTGCCAGCAGCCAAGGGCGGGACAGCGATTTT
J gene: TRBJ2-4; D gene: NA; V gene: TRBV30; CDR3 length: 14; clone size: few; CDR3 protein: CAWSPGLAKNIQYF; CDR3 DNA: TGTGCCTGGAGCCCAGGCCTAGCCAAAAACATTCAGTACTTC
J gene: TRBJ2-7; D gene: TRBD2; V gene: TRBV9; CDR3 length: 16; clone size: once; CDR3 protein: CASSARGIAGPYEQYF; CDR3 DNA: TGTGCCAGCAGCGCGCGGGGGATAGCGGGACCCTACGAGCAGTACTTC
J gene: TRBJ1-2; D gene: TRBD1; V gene: TRBV28; CDR3 length: 15; clone size: NA; CDR3 protein: CASSLPQGVPYGYTF; CDR3 DNA: TGTGCCAGCAGCCTTCCTCAGGGGGTACCCTATGGCTACACCTTC
J gene: TRBJ2-7; D gene: NA; V gene: TRBV19; CDR3 length: 14; clone size: NA; CDR3 protein: CASSRAGNSYEQYF; CDR3 DNA: TGTGCCAGTAGCAGGGCAGGAAATTCCTACGAGCAGTACTTC
J gene: TRBJ2-1; D gene: NA; V gene: TRBV6-5; CDR3 length: 15; clone size: NA; CDR3 protein: CASRVRLASYNEQFF; CDR3 DNA: TGTGCCAGCAGGGTAAGGCTAGCCTCCTACAATGAGCAGTTCTTC
J gene: TRBJ2-3; D gene: TRBD2; V gene: TRBV18; CDR3 length: 17; clone size: NA; CDR3 protein: CASSLWTSGGSTDTQYF; CDR3 DNA: TGTGCCAGCTCTCTCTGGACTAGCGGGGGTAGCACAGATACGCAGTATTTT
J gene: TRBJ1-3; D gene: NA; V gene: TRBV5-4; CDR3 length: 15; clone size: once; CDR3 protein: CASSSGGYSGNTIYF; CDR3 DNA: TGTGCCAGCAGTTCGGGGGGGTACTCTGGAAACACCATATATTTT
J gene: TRBJ2-7; D gene: TRBD2; V gene: TRBV10-3; CDR3 length: 14; clone size: few; CDR3 protein: CAISARGGRDEQYF; CDR3 DNA: TGTGCCATCAGTGCGCGGGGGGGCCGGGACGAGCAGTACTTC
J gene: TRBJ2-3; D gene: TRBD2; V gene: TRBV6-1; CDR3 length: 15; clone size: NA; CDR3 protein: CASTPGAGVTDTQYF; CDR3 DNA: TGTGCCAGCACCCCGGGAGCGGGGGTCACAGATACGCAGTATTTT
J gene: TRBJ2-1; D gene: TRBD1; V gene: TRBV14; CDR3 length: 14; clone size: few; CDR3 protein: CASSRQGAYNEQFF; CDR3 DNA: TGTGCCAGCAGTCGACAGGGGGCCTACAATGAGCAGTTCTTC
J gene: TRBJ2-5; D gene: TRBD2; V gene: TRBV2; CDR3 length: 14; clone size: NA; CDR3 protein: CASSSGRGPETQYF; CDR3 DNA: TGTGCCAGTTCTAGCGGGAGGGGCCCAGAGACCCAGTACTTC
J gene: TRBJ2-7; D gene: TRBD1; V gene: TRBV30; CDR3 length: 15; clone size: NA; CDR3 protein: CAWSRKTGTLDEQYF; CDR3 DNA: TGTGCCTGGAGTAGAAAGACAGGGACCCTGGACGAGCAGTACTTC
J gene: TRBJ1-2; D gene: TRBD1; V gene: TRBV28; CDR3 length: 16; clone size: NA; CDR3 protein: CASSPPRQGVNYGYTF; CDR3 DNA: TGTGCCAGCAGTCCCCCTCGACAGGGGGTTAACTATGGCTACACCTTC
J gene: TRBJ2-7; D gene: TRBD2; V gene: TRBV19; CDR3 length: 16; clone size: NA; CDR3 protein: CASSISGTSGVLGQYF; CDR3 DNA: TGTGCCAGTAGTATATCCGGGACTAGCGGGGTGCTGGGGCAGTACTTC
J gene: TRBJ1-1; D gene: TRBD1; V gene: TRBV18; CDR3 length: 13; clone size: NA; CDR3 protein: CASSPPWTGEAFF; CDR3 DNA: TGTGCCAGCTCACCACCGTGGACAGGGGAAGCTTTCTTT
J gene: TRBJ1-2; D gene: TRBD1; V gene: TRBV7-8; CDR3 length: 20; clone size: few; CDR3 protein: CASSALGFTGQGAFSYGYTF; CDR3 DNA: TGTGCCAGCAGCGCGCTTGGTTTTACAGGACAGGGGGCATTTTCCTATGGCTACACCTTC
J gene: TRBJ2-7; D gene: NA; V gene: TRBV4-1; CDR3 length: 14; clone size: few; CDR3 protein: CASSQVRVSYEQYF; CDR3 DNA: TGCGCCAGCAGCCAAGTCCGGGTCTCCTACGAGCAGTACTTC
J gene: TRBJ2-5; D gene: NA; V gene: TRBV7-2; CDR3 length: 14; clone size: NA; CDR3 protein: CASSFYGRGETQYF; CDR3 DNA: TGTGCCAGCAGCTTTTATGGTAGAGGTGAGACCCAGTACTTC
J gene: TRBJ1-5; D gene: NA; V gene: TRBV6-5; CDR3 length: 14; clone size: NA; CDR3 protein: CASSLRQATQPQHF; CDR3 DNA: TGTGCCAGCAGTTTAAGACAGGCGACTCAGCCCCAGCATTTT
J gene: TRBJ1-1; D gene: NA; V gene: TRBV13; CDR3 length: 14; clone size: NA; CDR3 protein: CASSLPTGSVEAFF; CDR3 DNA: TGTGCCAGCAGCTTACCTACAGGGTCGGTGGAAGCTTTCTTT
J gene: TRBJ2-2; D gene: TRBD1; V gene: TRBV7-9; CDR3 length: 15; clone size: NA; CDR3 protein: CASSRQGASTGELFF; CDR3 DNA: TGTGCCAGCAGCCGACAGGGGGCAAGTACCGGGGAGCTGTTTTTT
J gene: TRBJ1-5; D gene: NA; V gene: TRBV5-1; CDR3 length: 14; clone size: NA; CDR3 protein: CASSKDYSNQPQHF; CDR3 DNA: TGCGCCAGCAGCAAGGACTATAGCAATCAGCCCCAGCATTTT